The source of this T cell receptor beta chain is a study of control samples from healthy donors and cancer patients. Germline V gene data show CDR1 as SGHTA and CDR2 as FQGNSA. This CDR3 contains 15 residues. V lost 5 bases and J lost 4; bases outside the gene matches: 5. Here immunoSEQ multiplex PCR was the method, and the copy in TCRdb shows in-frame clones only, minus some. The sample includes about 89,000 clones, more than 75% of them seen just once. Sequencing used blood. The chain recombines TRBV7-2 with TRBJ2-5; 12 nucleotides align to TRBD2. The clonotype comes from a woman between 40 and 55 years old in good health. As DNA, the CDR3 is TGTGCCAGCAGCCCGGGACTAGCGGGCCGAGAGACCCAGTACTTC. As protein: CASSPGLAGRETQYF. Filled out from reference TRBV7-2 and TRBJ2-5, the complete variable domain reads GAGVSQSPSNKVTEKGKDVELRCDPISGHTALYWYRQSLGQGLEFLIYFQGNSAPDKSGLPSDRFSAERTGGSVSTLTIQRTQQEDSAVYLCASSPGLAGRETQYFGPGTRLLVL.